This note documents a single TCR beta chain sequence. The entry originates in a study of blood T cell repertoires in COVID-19. Study-wide context: Acute and convalescent COVID-19 specimens originated in the United States, Italy and Spain.

The CDR3 spans 13 residues. CDR1 is MDHEN, CDR2 SYDVKM, per germline. Trimming took off 8 bases at V and 5 bases at J, with 15 bases between the two ends. This table comes from immunoSEQ multiplex PCR, and its TCRdb copy is limited to in-frame clones, with some not included. This table has around 98,000 clones, 70% to 85% appearing once. The sequenced sample was peripheral blood. This rearrangement joins TRBV28 to TRBJ2-5, with a weak D call TRBD2 (7 bases). The receptor was isolated from a man aged 65 to 85 with active or convalescent COVID-19. The CDR3 loop reads CASSGRGAETQYF. The CDR3 coding sequence is TGTGCCAGCTCGGGCCGGGGGGCGGAGACCCAGTACTTC.